Below are 25 T cell receptor beta chains sequenced from a single sample in a study of human T cells and chemical hapten exposure. TCRdb passed the RACE reads through MiXCR, listing each CDR3 protein once. The sample includes approximately 77,000 distinct CDR3 sequences, 12% to 15% of them seen just once. Time point reported: pre-sensitization, week 0. Treatment given: therapeutic diphenylcyclopropenone sensitization with weekly scalp DPC. The sample in question was whole blood, obtained in connection with sensitization to the hapten diphenylcyclopropenone (DPC). These receptors were obtained from a woman aged 50 to 60 with alopecia areata. Some clones in this sample may be carry-over from other donors' samples.

This clonotype was counted a few times. The J gene is TRBJ2-3, the V gene TRBV27; TRBD2 aligns across 7 bases. Looked up from germline, CDR1 is MNHEY and CDR2 is SMNVEV (reference sequence). The CDR3 has 15 amino acids. Unmatched junction bases numbered 5, after V lost 2 bases and J lost 3 bases. CDR3: CASSLRPGGTDTQYF. The DNA for the CDR3 is TGTGCCAGCAGTTTACGCCCGGGGGGTACAGATACGCAGTATTTT.

The rearrangement links TRBV7-6 to TRBJ2-7, with 9 positions matching TRBD1. This CDR3 spans 20 amino acids. Germline assignment: CDR1 SGHVS and CDR2 FNYEAQ. V was pared by 5 bases and J by 1 base, with 21 bases of the junction left unmatched. This CDR3 is CASSQYPRLGQGIWSYEQYF. As DNA, the CDR3 is TGTGCCAGCAGCCAATACCCCCGTCTGGGACAGGGAATTTGGTCCTACGAGCAGTACTTC.

This clonotype was found a few times. The V call is TRBV20-1, the J call TRBJ2-1; D remains unclear. This CDR3 is built from 11 residues. Trimming pared 6 bases from V and 6 bases from J, leaving 9 bases between. Germline V gives CDR1 DFQATT, CDR2 SNEGSKA (reference sequence). CDR3 protein: CSASLGNEQFF. For the CDR3, the DNA is TGCAGTGCGTCGTTGGGCAATGAGCAGTTCTTC.

V and J are TRBV6-5 and TRBJ2-1, with TRBD2 matching over 7 bases. CDR1 is MNHEY and CDR2 is SVGAGI in the germline V gene. Unmatched junction bases numbered 4, after V lost 2 bases and J lost 6 bases. The CDR3 totals 14 residues. DNA of the CDR3: TGTGCCAGCAGTTACCCGACTAGCCCCAATGAGCAGTTCTTC. It specifies CASSYPTSPNEQFF.

This clonotype occurred a few times. The chain uses TRBV3-1 and TRBJ2-1, with 13 bases matching TRBD2. Germline CDR1 LGHDT, CDR2 YNNKEL (reference sequence). This CDR3 spans 14 amino acids. With 4 bases clipped from V and 6 bases from J, the junction kept 0 bases outside the gene matches. The CDR3 region has the DNA TGTGCCAGCAGCCGGACTAGCGGGGGCAATGAGCAGTTCTTC. This gives the protein CASSRTSGGNEQFF.

The rearrangement joins TRBV11-2 to TRBJ2-7; D not resolved. V was clipped by 1 base and J by 2 bases, with 9 bases between them. The CDR3 runs 14 residues. CDR1 SGHAT and CDR2 FQNNGV come from the germline V gene. This chain's CDR3 is CASSLVWTAYEQYF. The CDR3 coding sequence is TGTGCCAGCAGCTTAGTTTGGACCGCCTACGAGCAGTACTTC.

This clonotype was observed a few times. The gene calls are TRBV7-9 and TRBJ1-5; D is unclear. Germline values: CDR1 SEHNR, CDR2 FQNEAQ (reference sequence). Deletions cut 3 bases from V and 16 bases from J, with 16 bases between. CDR3 size: 12 residues. The CDR3: CASSFSTQSLHF. The CDR3 coding sequence is TGTGCCAGCAGCTTCAGCACGCAGTCTCTCCATTTT.

There are a few counts of this clonotype. The chain recombines TRBV20-1 with TRBJ2-1, with D tentatively TRBD1 (6 bases). Trimming took off 0 bases at V and 7 bases at J, with 13 bases between the two ends. From germline, CDR1 is DFQATT and CDR2 SNEGSKA (reference sequence). CDR3 length: 14 residues. The CDR3 reads CSARDTRGMNEQFF. DNA of the CDR3: TGCAGTGCTAGAGATACCAGGGGTATGAATGAGCAGTTCTTC.

Many counts were recorded for this clonotype. The chain recombines TRBV14 with TRBJ2-3; D ambiguous. The CDR3 contains 16 residues. Trimming stripped 2 bases from V and 2 bases from J, with 14 bases between. The germline CDR1 and CDR2 sequences are SGHDN and FVKESK. The CDR3 coding sequence is TGTGCCAGCAGCCAAACCATAAGGAAGCTCACAGATACGCAGTATTTT. Residues: CASSQTIRKLTDTQYF.

This rearrangement joins TRBV6-2 or TRBV6-3 to TRBJ1-1, with 8 bases identical to TRBD1. CDR1 is MNHEY and CDR2 is SVGEGT in the germline V gene. J was trimmed by 5 bases and V by 6 bases; bases with no gene match: 8. The CDR3 length is 14 residues. CDR3 loop: CASRRGQGGTEAFF. DNA for the CDR3: TGTGCCAGCAGGCGCGGACAGGGTGGAACTGAAGCTTTCTTT.

This chain connects TRBV5-1 to TRBJ2-2, with 12 bases fitting TRBD2. The CDR3 consists of 15 residues. V was clipped by 7 bases and J by 5 bases; unmatched bases: 6. Germline CDR1 SGHRS, CDR2 YFSETQ. CDR3 in amino acids: CASGRLAGETGELFF. CDR3 in DNA: TGCGCCAGCGGCAGACTAGCGGGAGAAACCGGGGAGCTGTTTTTT.

This clonotype was seen ten or more times. The chain recombines TRBV3-1 with TRBJ2-3; 10 bases agree with TRBD1. V shed 4 bases and J 3 bases; nucleotides not matched to a gene: 10. The CDR3 extends over 17 amino acids. The germline V gene encodes CDR1 LGHDT and CDR2 YNNKEL (reference sequence). The DNA of the CDR3 is TGTGCCAGCAGCCCTATCGACAGGGGGCAGACTACAGATACGCAGTATTTT. Translated: CASSPIDRGQTTDTQYF.

This clonotype has just a few counts. This rearrangement joins TRBV9 to TRBJ2-2; TRBD1 might be the D (5 bases). Germline V gene sequence: CDR1 SGDLS, CDR2 YYNGEE. V was cut by 4 bases and J by 4 bases, with 11 bases left in between. The CDR3 loop spans 14 amino acids. The CDR3 protein is CASSPGLSTGELFF. The CDR3 coding sequence is TGTGCCAGCAGCCCAGGGCTTAGCACCGGGGAGCTGTTTTTT.

This clonotype was recorded a few times. The chain combines TRBV29-1 with TRBJ2-3, with TRBD2 as a possible D gene (5 bases). The CDR3 is made up of 13 amino acids. V gave up 4 bases and J gave up 6 bases, with 14 bases separating them. The germline CDR1 and CDR2 sequences are SQVTM and ANQGSEA. CDR3 loop: CSVGLLGTDTQYF. In DNA, the CDR3 is TGCAGCGTTGGCTTACTAGGAACGGATACGCAGTATTTT.

Only a few counts were recorded for this clonotype. The CDR3 protein is CSARAAGGTENTEAFF. The CDR3 DNA follows: TGCAGTGCTAGAGCGGCGGGTGGGACTGAGAACACTGAAGCTTTCTTT. The gene calls are TRBV20-1 and TRBJ1-1; possible D gene TRBD1, 5 bases. Germline values: CDR1 DFQATT, CDR2 SNEGSKA (reference sequence). The CDR3 consists of 16 residues. V lost 1 base and J lost 1, with 16 bases in between.

This clonotype has more than one count but fewer than ten. The CDR3 spells CASSYLRTSGMNTGELFF. The CDR3 nucleotides are TGTGCCAGCAGTTACCTTAGGACTAGCGGGATGAACACCGGGGAGCTGTTTTTT. V and J are TRBV6-2 or TRBV6-3 and TRBJ2-2, with 12 bases identical to TRBD2. Unmatched junction bases numbered 5, after V lost 2 bases and J lost 1 base. CDR1 is MNHEY, CDR2 SVGEGT, per germline. This CDR3 is 18 amino acids long.

The J gene is TRBJ1-5, the V gene TRBV3-1; tentative D call: TRBD1 (5 bases). Germline V lookup: CDR1 LGHDT, CDR2 YNNKEL (reference sequence). V lost 1 base, J lost 3 bases, and 10 bases lay in between. CDR3 length equals 15 residues. CDR3 nucleotides: TGTGCCAGCAGCCAAGGGGGGGGAATCAATCAGCCCCAGCATTTT. Protein product: CASSQGGGINQPQHF.

This clonotype was seen repeatedly, ten times or more. The chain uses TRBV7-2 and TRBJ2-7; 9 bases agree with TRBD2. V lost 4 bases, J lost 2 bases, and 3 bases stayed unmatched. CDR3 length: 14 amino acids. Germline-derived CDR1 and CDR2 are SGHTA and FQGNSA. CDR3 sequence: CASSSLAGTYEQYF. CDR3 nucleotide sequence: TGTGCCAGCAGCTCCCTAGCGGGGACCTACGAGCAGTACTTC. Filled out from reference TRBV7-2 and TRBJ2-7, the complete variable domain reads GAGVSQSPSNKVTEKGKDVELRCDPISGHTALYWYRQSLGQGLEFLIYFQGNSAPDKSGLPSDRFSAERTGGSVSTLTIQRTQQEDSAVYLCASSSLAGTYEQYFGPGTRLTVT.

The V gene is TRBV9, the J gene TRBJ2-5; 10 bases fit TRBD2. Germline V CDR1 and CDR2: SGDLS, YYNGEE. The CDR3 sequence is 15 residues long. V was pared by 0 bases and J by 5 bases, with 4 bases of the junction left unmatched. Here the CDR3 reads CASSVGLAGVETQYF. For the CDR3, the DNA is TGTGCCAGCAGCGTAGGTCTAGCGGGAGTCGAGACCCAGTACTTC.

The rearrangement joins TRBV20-1 to TRBJ1-1, with D hard to call. V lost 6 bases to trimming and J lost 0 bases, with 17 bases between them. Germline V gene sequence: CDR1 DFQATT, CDR2 SNEGSKA (reference sequence). The CDR3 is 15 amino acids. This CDR3 reads CSANKLVRVNTEAFF. The CDR3 coding sequence is TGCAGTGCAAACAAACTCGTCCGGGTGAACACTGAAGCTTTCTTT.

In this sample, this clonotype turned up many times. The V and J genes are TRBV5-4 and TRBJ2-5; TRBD1 is a possible D gene (5 bases). The germline V gene encodes CDR1 SGHNT and CDR2 YYREEE (reference sequence). Trimming removed 0 bases from V and 0 bases from J, with 12 bases in between. The CDR3 length is 16 residues. This CDR3 is CASSLEGHPYQETQYF. The CDR3 DNA follows: TGTGCCAGCAGCTTGGAGGGGCACCCGTACCAAGAGACCCAGTACTTC.

This clonotype turned up a few times. V and J are TRBV7-6 and TRBJ2-7; TRBD2 aligns across 7 bases. The CDR3 extends over 14 amino acids. Germline V gene data show CDR1 as SGHVS and CDR2 as FNYEAQ. Trimming cost V 6 bases and J 2 bases; bases outside gene matches: 7. This chain's CDR3 is CASRLGGSAYEQYF. The CDR3 DNA is TGTGCCAGCAGACTAGGCGGGAGCGCCTACGAGCAGTACTTC.

The CDR3 DNA reads as TGTGCCAGCACCCTTAGCGGGAGGAACAATGAGCAGTTCTTC. Its translation is CASTLSGRNNEQFF. The gene calls are TRBV12-3 or TRBV12-4 and TRBJ2-1; 10 nucleotides match TRBD2. The CDR3 totals 14 residues. Trimming at V came to 7 bases and at J to 5 bases, leaving 5 bases not matched to a gene.

The rearrangement joins TRBV5-1 to TRBJ2-1; D gene unclear. The CDR3 has 13 residues. Germline lookup yields CDR1 SGHRS and CDR2 YFSETQ. V was trimmed by 3 bases and J by 3 bases, leaving 7 bases between them. The CDR3 sequence is CASSSQRYNEQFF. The CDR3 DNA is TGCGCCAGCAGCTCGCAGCGCTACAATGAGCAGTTCTTC.

This clonotype showed up just a few times. The chain recombines TRBV6-4 with TRBJ1-5; unclear D gene. The ends were cut back, 2 bases at V and 0 bases at J, with 14 bases in the middle. CDR1 and CDR2 from the germline V gene are MRHNA and SNTAGT. CDR3 length equals 17 residues. The CDR3 sequence: CASSDRADHYSNQPQHF. CDR3 DNA: TGTGCCAGCAGTGACAGGGCAGACCACTATAGCAATCAGCCCCAGCATTTT.